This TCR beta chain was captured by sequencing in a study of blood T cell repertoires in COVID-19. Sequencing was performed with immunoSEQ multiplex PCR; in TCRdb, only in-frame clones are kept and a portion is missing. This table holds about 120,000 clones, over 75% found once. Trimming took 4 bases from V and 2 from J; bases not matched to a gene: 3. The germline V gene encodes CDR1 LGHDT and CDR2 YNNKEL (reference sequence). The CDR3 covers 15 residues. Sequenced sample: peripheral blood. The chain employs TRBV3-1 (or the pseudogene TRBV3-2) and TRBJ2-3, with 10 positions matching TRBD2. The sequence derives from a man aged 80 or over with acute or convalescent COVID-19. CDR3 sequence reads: CASSPSGRNTDTQYF. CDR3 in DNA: TGTGCCAGCAGCCCTAGCGGGAGAAACACAGATACGCAGTATTTT.